These 31 T cell receptor beta chains originate from one sample sequenced in a study of OX40 agonist ivuxolimab in advanced cancers. TCRdb's table, derived via immunoSEQ multiplex PCR, lists solely in-frame clones and lacks some. The sample lists around 63,000 clones, 80% to 90% seen once, with less than 14% in the top ten. Sequenced here: CD4+ or CD8+ T cells sorted from blood, sampled in a trial of the OX40 agonist ivuxolimab. These receptors were taken from an adult with an advanced solid tumor such as melanoma, head and neck, liver or kidney cancer.

V usage is TRBV28 and J usage is TRBJ1-1; TRBD1 might be the D (6 bases). The CDR3 runs 13 residues. The V gene lost 6 bases and the J gene lost 8 bases, with 16 bases spanning the gap. CDR1 and CDR2 from the germline V gene are MDHEN and SYDVKM. DNA of the CDR3: TGTGCCAGCAGCCCGGACAGCCGGTGGGAAGCTTTCTTT. Its translation: CASSPDSRWEAFF.

This chain links TRBV28 with TRBJ2-1, with TRBD1 matching over 8 bases. The J segment lost 10 bases and the V segment lost 5 bases, leaving 7 bases of the junction unmatched. The CDR3 loop spans 13 amino acids. The germline CDR1 and CDR2 sequences are MDHEN and SYDVKM. This CDR3 is CASSQTGALEQFF. Here the CDR3 DNA reads TGTGCCAGCAGTCAGACAGGGGCACTGGAGCAGTTCTTC. The full variable domain, in which reference TRBV28 and TRBJ2-1 provide the parts outside the CDR3, is DVKVTQSSRYLVKRTGEKVFLECVQDMDHENMFWYRQDPGLGLRLIYFSYDVKMKEKGDIPEGYSVSREKKERFSLILESASTNQTSMYLCASSQTGALEQFFGPGTRLTVL.

The chain couples TRBV2 to TRBJ1-2; tentatively, D is TRBD1 (5 bases). Germline V gene lookup returns CDR1 SNHLY and CDR2 FYNNEI. Trimming pared 6 bases from V and 4 bases from J, leaving 15 bases between. The CDR3 covers 14 residues. In DNA, the CDR3 is TGTGCCAGCAGCCCCCCCGGGACGAGCTATGGCTACACCTTC. This sequence encodes CASSPPGTSYGYTF.

The chain joins TRBV7-2 to TRBJ2-3, with 10 bases fitting TRBD1. CDR1 is SGHTA and CDR2 is FQGNSA in the germline V gene. Losses at the gene ends were 0 bases for V and 4 bases for J; bases not matched to a gene: 4. The CDR3 length is 16 residues. DNA of the CDR3: TGTGCCAGCAGCTTAGCCTGGGACAGGGGTGCAGATACGCAGTATTTT. It yields the protein CASSLAWDRGADTQYF.

This chain joins TRBV19 and TRBJ2-1; TRBD1 aligns across 7 bases. The CDR3 spans 18 residues. Germline assignment: CDR1 LNHDA and CDR2 SQIVND (reference sequence). V shed 5 bases, J shed 9 bases, and the junction held 22 bases outside the gene matches. The CDR3 loop reads CASSSPGQWVAASTEQFF. The CDR3 nucleotides are TGTGCCAGTAGTTCGCCGGGACAGTGGGTAGCTGCCTCTACTGAGCAGTTCTTC.

In this sample, this clone turned up once. The chain joins TRBV6-6 to TRBJ1-4, with unresolved D. In germline, CDR1 is MNHNY, CDR2 SVGAGI (reference sequence). The V end was cut by 4 bases, the J end by 5 bases, with 14 bases between. The CDR3 extends over 15 amino acids. The CDR3 DNA reads as TGTGCCAGCAGTTTTCCCATGAGAGACAATGAAAAACTGTTTTTT. This translates into CASSFPMRDNEKLFF.

This clone was recorded once. V gene TRBV5-1 combines with J gene TRBJ2-2; the match to TRBD1 covers 10 bases. CDR3 length: 16 residues. J lost 5 bases, V lost 0 bases, and 4 bases had no gene match. CDR1 and CDR2 from the germline V gene are SGHRS and YFSETQ. For the CDR3, the DNA is TGCGCCAGCAGCTTGGGACAGGGGGCTTTTACCGGGGAGCTGTTTTTT. Translating gives CASSLGQGAFTGELFF.

The rearrangement joins TRBV5-4 to TRBJ2-7; D tentatively reads TRBD1 or TRBD2 (5 bases each). The CDR3 extends over 12 amino acids. V lost 4 bases, J lost 8 bases, and 13 bases lay in between. Germline-derived CDR1 and CDR2 are SGHNT and YYREEE (reference sequence). As DNA, the CDR3 is TGTGCCAGCAGCGGGGGAGACTCACAGCAGTACTTC. Its protein is CASSGGDSQQYF.

V usage is TRBV5-1 and J usage is TRBJ1-5, with no clear D. Deletions cut 2 bases from V and 5 bases from J, with 8 bases between. The CDR3 extends over 13 amino acids. Per the germline V gene, CDR1 is SGHRS and CDR2 is YFSETQ. CDR3: CASSLSIDQPQHF. The CDR3 nucleotides are TGCGCCAGCAGCTTATCGATAGATCAGCCCCAGCATTTT.

Only one count was recorded for this clone. The chain employs TRBV4-1 and TRBJ1-3, with a possible D match to TRBD1 (5 bases). The CDR3 length is 15 residues. The germline gives CDR1 MGHRA, CDR2 YSYEKL. V was clipped by 1 base and J by 0 bases, with 7 bases between them. The CDR3 reads CASSQGTLSGNTIYF. CDR3 nucleotides: TGCGCCAGCAGCCAAGGGACACTCTCTGGAAACACCATATATTTT.

The chain recombines TRBV4-2 with TRBJ1-5; 11 bases align to TRBD1. The CDR3 has 15 residues. Per the germline V gene, CDR1 is LGHNA and CDR2 is YNFKEQ. V lost 6 bases and J lost 4; bases outside the gene matches: 5. CDR3 in amino acids: CASSYRDRGNQPQHF. CDR3 in DNA: TGTGCCAGCAGTTACCGGGACAGGGGGAATCAGCCCCAGCATTTT.

The chain joins TRBV5-6 to TRBJ2-7; 9 bases map to TRBD1. The CDR3 is 16 amino acids. Trimming at V came to 4 bases and at J to 5 bases, leaving 13 bases not matched to a gene. Per germline, CDR1 SGHDT and CDR2 YYEEEE. The CDR3 is CASSTRDRGKGDEQYF. CDR3 nucleotide sequence: TGTGCCAGCAGCACTCGTGACAGGGGGAAAGGCGACGAGCAGTACTTC.

The chain combines TRBV2 with TRBJ1-6, with D possibly being TRBD1 (5 bases). Germline V CDR1 and CDR2: SNHLY, FYNNEI. The length of the CDR3 is 17 residues. Trimming left V 2 bases short and J 9 bases short, with 20 bases between. The CDR3 DNA reads as TGTGCCAGCAGTGAATACCTGGGGGGTAGGGGTCCTTCACCCCTCCACTTT. It translates to CASSEYLGGRGPSPLHF.

The rearrangement joins TRBV2 to TRBJ1-5, with unresolved D. V lost 6 bases and J 2 bases, leaving 5 bases between the germline ends. The length of the CDR3 is 12 residues. Germline CDR1 SNHLY, CDR2 FYNNEI. CDR3 protein: CASSQGNQPQHF. CDR3 coding DNA: TGTGCCAGCAGCCAGGGCAATCAGCCCCAGCATTTT.

The chain joins TRBV2 to TRBJ1-3; 9 bases are a match to TRBD1. V dropped 10 bases and J dropped 3; count of bases not matched to a gene: 7. This CDR3 region has 14 residues. Germline CDR1 reads SNHLY; CDR2 reads FYNNEI. The CDR3 here is CATHRGRGGNTIYF. The DNA of the CDR3 is TGTGCCACTCACAGGGGGCGCGGTGGAAACACCATATATTTT.

The chain employs TRBV5-1 and TRBJ2-7; 9 bases agree with TRBD1. Germline V gene sequence: CDR1 SGHRS, CDR2 YFSETQ. Trimming removed 4 bases from V and 0 bases from J; junction bases left unmatched: 8. This CDR3 region has 16 residues. This chain's CDR3 is CASSPQQGATSYEQYF. CDR3 DNA: TGCGCCAGCAGCCCCCAACAGGGGGCGACCTCCTACGAGCAGTACTTC.

The chain joins TRBV2 to TRBJ2-2; no reliable D call. The CDR3 covers 13 residues. The ends were cut back, 2 bases at V and 8 bases at J, with 9 bases in the middle. Germline assignment: CDR1 SNHLY and CDR2 FYNNEI. The CDR3 here is CASSELGRGELFF. The CDR3 DNA sequence: TGTGCCAGCAGTGAACTAGGCCGGGGGGAGCTGTTTTTT.

This clone was observed a few times. The gene calls are TRBV5-6 and TRBJ2-2; D is undetermined. The CDR3 has 11 residues. From germline, CDR1 is SGHDT and CDR2 YYEEEE. V was pared by 4 bases and J by 9 bases, with 7 bases between. The CDR3 region has the DNA TGTGCCAGCAGCCGCAGGAGGGAGCTGTTTTTT. As protein: CASSRRRELFF.

V usage is TRBV7-3 and J usage is TRBJ2-2; 14 nucleotides match TRBD2. Trimming took 4 bases from V and 5 from J; bases not matched to a gene: 6. The CDR3 runs to 17 residues. Germline V lookup: CDR1 SGHTA, CDR2 FQGTGA. In nucleotides, the CDR3 is TGTGCCAGCAGCTCGGGACTAGCGGGAGTTGGGACCGGGGAGCTGTTTTTT. Protein sequence: CASSSGLAGVGTGELFF.

The chain is built from TRBV7-5 and TRBJ2-1; TRBD2 was called by the table and not checked on the DNA. TRBV7-5 is a known pseudogene. The CDR3 has 15 amino acids. As DNA, the CDR3 is TGTGTCAGAAGCTTAGTCCTAGCGGGAGCCGATGAGCAGTTCTTC. As protein: CVRSLVLAGADEQFF.

The chain has TRBV5-1 and TRBJ2-7, with 7 bases matching TRBD2. J was trimmed by 6 bases and V by 4 bases; bases with no gene match: 10. Looked up from germline, CDR1 is SGHRS and CDR2 is YFSETQ. The CDR3 spans 14 residues. CDR3 nucleotide sequence: TGCGCCAGCAGCATCAACGGGGGACTAACCGAGCAGTACTTC. Its translation: CASSINGGLTEQYF.

The chain carries TRBV4-1 and TRBJ2-1; a weak D match, TRBD2 (6 bases). This CDR3 is 12 amino acids long. V lost 0 bases and J lost 13, with 10 bases in between. The V gene's germline CDR1 is MGHRA and CDR2 YSYEKL. CDR3 sequence reads: CASSQEWGVQFF. CDR3 nucleotide sequence: TGCGCCAGCAGCCAAGAATGGGGGGTACAGTTCTTC.

The gene calls are TRBV7-8 and TRBJ2-2; 8 nucleotides line up with TRBD1. This CDR3 is built from 16 residues. CDR1 is SGHVS, CDR2 FQNEAQ, per germline. With 5 bases clipped from V and 2 bases from J, the junction kept 7 bases outside the gene matches. Here the CDR3 reads CASSPRTGRNTGELFF. The CDR3 coding sequence is TGTGCCAGCAGCCCCCGGACAGGGCGAAACACCGGGGAGCTGTTTTTT.

The chain employs TRBV19 and TRBJ1-4; D gene unclear. V lost 5 bases and J lost 6, with 10 bases in between. Germline V gene data show CDR1 as LNHDA and CDR2 as SQIVND (reference sequence). CDR3 length equals 13 residues. The CDR3 sequence is CASSRRGDEKLFF. The CDR3 nucleotides are TGTGCCAGTAGTCGCCGTGGGGATGAAAAACTGTTTTTT.

This chain joins TRBV5-6 and TRBJ2-7; the D gene is possibly TRBD1 (5 bases). Germline-derived CDR1 and CDR2 are SGHDT and YYEEEE. V gave up 3 bases and J gave up 2 bases, with 15 bases separating them. The CDR3 runs to 15 residues. The CDR3 here is CASSWGLFPAYEQYF. DNA of the CDR3: TGTGCCAGCAGCTGGGGCCTCTTTCCCGCCTACGAGCAGTACTTC. The whole variable domain, filled in from reference TRBV5-6 and TRBJ2-7, reads DAGVTQSPTHLIKTRGQQVTLRCSPKSGHDTVSWYQQALGQGPQFIFQYYEEEERQRGNFPDRFSGHQFPNYSSELNVNALLLGDSALYLCASSWGLFPAYEQYFGPGTRLTVT.

The V call is TRBV6-5, the J call TRBJ2-7; tentatively, D is TRBD2 (6 bases). The CDR3 consists of 14 residues. The V and J ends lost 6 bases and 4 bases respectively, with 16 bases between them. Germline assignment: CDR1 MNHEY and CDR2 SVGAGI. The CDR3 loop reads CASSPGLQGYEQYF. The CDR3 nucleotides are TGTGCCAGCAGCCCGGGACTCCAAGGATACGAGCAGTACTTC.

The chain joins TRBV25-1 to TRBJ1-1, with D perhaps TRBD1 (5 bases). In germline, CDR1 is MGHDK, CDR2 SYGVNS. The CDR3 totals 16 residues. V was cut by 8 bases and J by 4 bases, with 23 bases left in between. CDR3 coding DNA: TGTGCCAGCGCAACCCTAGGAGGGGCGGCGGGCACTGAAGCTTTCTTT. Translation gives CASATLGGAAGTEAFF.

The chain combines TRBV9 with TRBJ1-3; D unresolved. This CDR3 region has 14 residues. The V gene lost 8 bases and the J gene lost 4 bases, with 16 bases spanning the gap. Germline V gene data show CDR1 as SGDLS and CDR2 as YYNGEE. In nucleotides, the CDR3 is TGTGCCAGTACCCGACAAGGAGGAGGAAACACCATATATTTT. This gives the protein CASTRQGGGNTIYF.

The chain combines TRBV1 with TRBJ2-5; TRBD2, the table's D call, lacks a check against the DNA. TRBV1 is given as a pseudogene. This CDR3 spans 12 amino acids. Here the CDR3 reads CTSGEAPRPQYF. The CDR3 bases are TGCACCAGCGGAGAGGCCCCCCGTCCCCAGTACTTC.

The rearrangement uses TRBV6-1 and TRBJ2-3, with D hard to call. CDR1 is MNHNS and CDR2 is SASEGT in the germline V gene. The CDR3 is made up of 13 amino acids. V lost 5 bases and J lost 9, with 15 bases in between. The CDR3 bases are TGTGCCAGCAGTTCGCGCCGAGATGGAACGCAGTATTTT. Translation: CASSSRRDGTQYF.

The chain joins TRBV5-1 to TRBJ2-1; 14 bases agree with TRBD2. The CDR3 contains 15 residues. Germline V gene data show CDR1 as SGHRS and CDR2 as YFSETQ. V lost 4 bases and J lost 8; bases outside the gene matches: 5. CDR3 in amino acids: CASSRLAGGPYEQFF. The CDR3 bases are TGCGCCAGCAGCCGACTAGCGGGAGGGCCTTATGAGCAGTTCTTC.